The 22 T cell receptor beta chains reported below all come from one sample, sequenced in a study of beta chain features in type 1 diabetes. The investigators reverse transcribed all of the isolated RNA, so they sequenced expressed TCRB transcripts. The protocol was immunoSEQ multiplex PCR, while the TCRdb copy is restricted to in-frame clones and leaves out a portion. The sample lists around 340,000 clones, less than 9.5% seen once, with under 0.5% in the top ten. The sample consisted of central memory CD4+ T cells from blood. These receptors were collected from a woman aged 18-30 years in good health.

This clone was detected only a few times. This rearrangement joins TRBV27 to TRBJ2-2; no firm D call. The germline V gene has CDR1 MNHEY and CDR2 SMNVEV (reference sequence). The CDR3 is 13 amino acids. V dropped 3 bases and J dropped 9 bases, with 11 bases sitting between them. DNA of the CDR3: TGTGCCAGCAGTTTCACGGACGTCCGGGAGCTGTTTTTT. It is translated as CASSFTDVRELFF.

In its sample, this clone was seen a few times. This chain connects TRBV7-6 to TRBJ2-5; TRBD1 agrees at 9 bases. CDR3 size: 14 residues. Germline V gives CDR1 SGHVS, CDR2 FNYEAQ. V lost 5 bases, J lost 2 bases, and 3 bases stayed unmatched. CDR3 protein: CASSATGGQETQYF. The CDR3 nucleotides read TGTGCCAGCAGCGCGACAGGGGGGCAAGAGACCCAGTACTTC. Looking up the rest from reference TRBV7-6 and TRBJ2-5 gives the full variable domain: GAGVSQSPRYKVTKRGQDVALRCDPISGHVSLYWYRQALGQGPEFLTYFNYEAQQDKSGLPNDRFSAERPEGSISTLTIQRTEQRDSAMYRCASSATGGQETQYFGPGTRLLVL.

This clone was seen only a few times. The V and J genes are TRBV6-5 and TRBJ2-3, with TRBD2 as a possible D gene (6 bases). Germline CDR1 reads MNHEY; CDR2 reads SVGAGI. The germline V and J ends were trimmed by 6 bases and 3 bases, with 16 bases remaining between them. The CDR3 runs 15 residues. This chain's CDR3 is CASSLLAVATDTQYF. CDR3 nucleotides: TGTGCCAGCAGCCTACTAGCAGTTGCGACAGATACGCAGTATTTT.

A few counts support this clone. The rearrangement joins TRBV18 to TRBJ2-7; the D is unclear. Germline V gene data show CDR1 as KGHSH and CDR2 as LQKENI. The V end was cut by 2 bases, the J end by 2 bases, with 19 bases between. This CDR3 contains 17 residues. The CDR3 protein is CASSPFGSRPDTYEQYF. CDR3 DNA sequence: TGTGCCAGCTCACCATTCGGGTCCCGGCCGGATACCTACGAGCAGTACTTC.

This clone was recorded many times. The gene calls are TRBV2 and TRBJ2-7; D gene unclear. This CDR3 is 14 amino acids long. V was pared by 5 bases and J by 3 bases, with 14 bases between. The germline gives CDR1 SNHLY, CDR2 FYNNEI. The CDR3 reads CASSFLLIGYEQYF. In DNA, the CDR3 is TGTGCCAGCAGTTTTCTCCTAATCGGCTACGAGCAGTACTTC.

This clone was recorded at least ten times. The rearrangement links TRBV7-2 to TRBJ2-2; 13 positions agree with TRBD2. The CDR3 loop spans 14 amino acids. Trimming at V came to 6 bases and at J to 6 bases, leaving 1 base not matched to a gene. Germline V gives CDR1 SGHTA, CDR2 FQGNSA. The CDR3 DNA reads TGTGCCAGCAGACTAGCGGGAGGGGCCGGGGAGCTGTTTTTT. This encodes CASRLAGGAGELFF.

The genes are TRBV5-4 and TRBJ1-1; D is perhaps TRBD1 (5 bases). This CDR3 is built from 13 residues. CDR1 SGHNT and CDR2 YYREEE come from the germline V gene (reference sequence). Trimming removed 5 bases at V and 1 base at J, with 9 bases between. CDR3: CASRMGRNTEAFF. CDR3 coding DNA: TGTGCCAGCAGGATGGGACGGAACACTGAAGCTTTCTTT. Filled out from reference TRBV5-4 and TRBJ1-1, the complete variable domain reads ETGVTQSPTHLIKTRGQQVTLRCSSQSGHNTVSWYQQALGQGPQFIFQYYREEENGRGNFPPRFSGLQFPNYSSELNVNALELDDSALYLCASRMGRNTEAFFGQGTRLTVV.

The sample holds a few counts of this clone. The junction does not match germline at one end; this may be a read error. The V and J genes are TRBV7-7 and TRBJ2-7; 7 positions match TRBD2. This CDR3 region has 14 residues. Germline CDR1 reads SSHAT; CDR2 reads FNYEAQ (reference sequence). The CDR3 sequence: CASNPRREVYEQYF. The CDR3 bases are TGTGCTAGCAACCCGCGACGGGAGGTTTACGAGCAGTACTTC.

This clone was counted ten times or more. V is TRBV27 and J is TRBJ2-7; 8 nucleotides align to TRBD2. The CDR3 contains 16 residues. V gave up 7 bases and J gave up 2 bases; unmatched junction bases: 13. Per germline, CDR1 MNHEY and CDR2 SMNVEV (reference sequence). The CDR3 loop is CASTPGTSGRPYEQYF. For the CDR3, the DNA is TGTGCCAGCACCCCAGGAACTAGCGGTAGACCCTACGAGCAGTACTTC.

The rearrangement links TRBV4-3 to TRBJ2-3, with 8 bases that match TRBD2. CDR3 length: 17 amino acids. V lost 2 bases and J lost 4; bases outside the gene matches: 11. CDR1 LGHNA and CDR2 YSLEER come from the germline V gene. The CDR3 here is CASSQSGSGRQSDTQYF. CDR3 in DNA: TGCGCCAGCAGCCAAAGTGGAAGCGGGAGACAGTCAGATACGCAGTATTTT.

The chain recombines TRBV19 with TRBJ2-7, with 10 positions matching TRBD1. The CDR3 consists of 13 residues. Germline-derived CDR1 and CDR2 are LNHDA and SQIVND (reference sequence). The trim removed 5 bases at V and 5 bases at J, leaving 3 bases unmatched. CDR3 coding DNA: TGTGCCAGTAGTTCCGGGACAGGGGACGAGCAGTACTTC. This codes for CASSSGTGDEQYF.

The genes are TRBV5-4 and TRBJ2-7, with a possible D match to TRBD2 (5 bases). With 2 bases removed from V and 6 bases from J, the gap between germline ends came to 12 bases. The CDR3 totals 13 residues. Germline assignment: CDR1 SGHNT and CDR2 YYREEE (reference sequence). CDR3 DNA: TGTGCCAGCAGCTTCAGTATCGCGGGCGAGCAGTACTTC. Its translation is CASSFSIAGEQYF.

The chain carries TRBV5-4 and TRBJ2-6, with 12 bases identical to TRBD2. The CDR3 spans 18 residues. The J segment lost 0 bases and the V segment lost 4 bases, leaving 5 bases of the junction unmatched. Germline CDR1 SGHNT, CDR2 YYREEE (reference sequence). The CDR3 DNA reads as TGTGCCAGCAGCCCCGGACTAGCGGGGAACTCTGGGGCCAACGTCCTGACTTTC. Amino acids: CASSPGLAGNSGANVLTF.

This clone was observed a few times. The chain has TRBV28 and TRBJ2-3; D remains unclear. Germline V CDR1 and CDR2: MDHEN, SYDVKM. The CDR3 consists of 11 residues. Trimming cost V 3 bases and J 7 bases, with 5 bases left between them. The CDR3 here is CASSFINTQYF. In nucleotides, the CDR3 is TGTGCCAGCAGTTTCATTAATACGCAGTATTTT.

J is TRBJ2-1 and V is TRBV11-2; tentatively, D is TRBD2 (8 bases). This CDR3 spans 14 amino acids. V lost 2 bases and J 13 bases, leaving 18 bases between the germline ends. The germline CDR1 and CDR2 sequences are SGHAT and FQNNGV. The CDR3 region is CASSLLTGTRNQFF. The CDR3 nucleotides read TGTGCCAGCAGCTTATTGACAGGGACTAGAAACCAGTTCTTC.

This clone was seen ten or more times. The chain employs TRBV7-2 and TRBJ2-5; 11 bases are shared with TRBD2. This CDR3 has 15 residues. Germline CDR1 SGHTA, CDR2 FQGNSA. With 1 base clipped from V and 4 bases from J, the junction kept 2 bases outside the gene matches. CDR3 loop: CASSLDGTSGETQYF. Written as DNA, the CDR3 is TGTGCCAGCAGCTTAGATGGGACTAGCGGAGAGACCCAGTACTTC.

The CDR3 protein is CASSISTAYGYTF. The CDR3 coding sequence is TGTGCCAGTAGTATCTCGACAGCCTATGGCTACACCTTC. The rearrangement joins TRBV19 to TRBJ1-2, with D perhaps TRBD1 (5 bases). Germline V CDR1 and CDR2: LNHDA, SQIVND (reference sequence). The V end was cut by 3 bases, the J end by 4 bases, with 9 bases between. The CDR3 runs to 13 residues.

The CDR3 DNA reads TGTGCCAGCAGTCTCTCCGGGACGGCTAATGAAAAACTGTTTTTT. Translation gives CASSLSGTANEKLFF. This chain joins TRBV28 and TRBJ1-4, with D possibly matching TRBD1 (5 bases). The CDR3 is made up of 15 amino acids. Germline loops: CDR1 MDHEN, CDR2 SYDVKM. The ends were cut back, 5 bases at V and 3 bases at J, with 13 bases in the middle.

The sample holds a few counts of this clone. The chain uses TRBV4-2 and TRBJ2-6; D is unresolved. The CDR3 runs 16 residues. Germline assignment: CDR1 LGHNA and CDR2 YNFKEQ. V lost 5 bases, J lost 0 bases, and 11 bases lay in between. The CDR3 region is CASSREMNSGANVLTF. The CDR3 nucleotides read TGTGCCAGCAGCAGGGAAATGAACTCTGGGGCCAACGTCCTGACTTTC.

This clone was picked up a small number of times. DNA of the CDR3: TGTGCCAGCAGCCAATCGGGGGGTTCTGGCTGGAATGAGCAGTTCTTC. This sequence encodes CASSQSGGSGWNEQFF. The rearrangement uses TRBV4-2 and TRBJ2-1; 7 nucleotides line up with TRBD2. With V trimmed by 2 bases and J by 7 bases, 11 bases remained unmatched. From germline, CDR1 is LGHNA and CDR2 YNFKEQ. The CDR3 is 16 residues long.

V and J are TRBV28 and TRBJ2-5; the D gene is possibly TRBD1 (6 bases). CDR3 length equals 15 residues. Germline lookup yields CDR1 MDHEN and CDR2 SYDVKM. The ends were cut back, 7 bases at V and 5 bases at J, with 20 bases in the middle. This CDR3 is CASNRVQGLGETQYF. The DNA of the CDR3 is TGTGCCAGCAATCGGGTCCAGGGGCTGGGGGAGACCCAGTACTTC. The full variable domain, with the rest looked up from reference TRBV28 and TRBJ2-5, is DVKVTQSSRYLVKRTGEKVFLECVQDMDHENMFWYRQDPGLGLRLIYFSYDVKMKEKGDIPEGYSVSREKKERFSLILESASTNQTSMYLCASNRVQGLGETQYFGPGTRLLVL.

In its sample, this clone was seen a few times. The chain has TRBV28 and TRBJ2-1; D tentatively reads TRBD1 or TRBD2 (5 bases each). The ends were cut back, 9 bases at V and 1 base at J, with 19 bases in the middle. The CDR3 loop spans 16 amino acids. CDR1 is MDHEN, CDR2 SYDVKM, per germline. This CDR3 is CARFRHRDQSYNEQFF. Written as DNA, the CDR3 is TGTGCCAGGTTCCGCCACCGGGACCAATCCTACAATGAGCAGTTCTTC.